One and the same sample provided the 17 T cell receptor beta chains below, sequenced in a study of cytomegalovirus exposure and HLA in healthy donors. 60 Vbeta and 13 Jbeta primers were used in PCR. TCRdb's copy holds only in-frame clones and misses some; the assay was immunoSEQ multiplex PCR. The sample has roughly 120,000 clones, roughly 80% seen once. The sample comprised PBMCs. The origin of the receptors is a man aged 45-65 years in good health and CMV-seronegative.

The V gene is TRBV7-9, the J gene TRBJ2-3; 7 bases match TRBD2. The CDR3 contains 14 residues. V was clipped by 4 bases and J by 2 bases; unmatched bases: 3. Germline V gene data show CDR1 as SEHNR and CDR2 as FQNEAQ (reference sequence). The CDR3 DNA reads TGTGCCAGCAGCTCGGGACTATACACAGATACGCAGTATTTT. The encoded protein is CASSSGLYTDTQYF.

As to this clone: One end of the junction fails to match germline, which may point to a read error. The chain uses TRBV7-9 and TRBJ1-1; TRBD1 aligns across 8 bases. The CDR3 has 13 amino acids. Germline CDR1 SEHNR, CDR2 FQNEAQ (reference sequence). CDR3 DNA: TGTTCCAGCAGCCAGCAGGGGGCCACTGAAGCTTTCTTT. Protein sequence: CSSSQQGATEAFF.

The chain is built from TRBV29-1 and TRBJ2-3, with 13 positions matching TRBD2. This CDR3 region has 15 residues. V dropped 8 bases and J dropped 3; count of bases not matched to a gene: 8. Germline-derived CDR1 and CDR2 are SQVTM and ANQGSEA. CDR3 bases: TGCAGCTACACATGGACTAGCGGGAGAACAGATACGCAGTATTTT. Protein: CSYTWTSGRTDTQYF.

In DNA, the CDR3 is TGTGCCAGCAGTGAAACACAGGGCCCCCGGGCCCAGTACTTC. Translated, it gives CASSETQGPRAQYF. This sequence joins TRBV2 and TRBJ2-5, with D perhaps TRBD1 (6 bases). Trimming cost V 2 bases and J 9 bases, with 16 bases left between them. The germline V gene encodes CDR1 SNHLY and CDR2 FYNNEI. This CDR3 comprises 14 residues. The full variable domain, in which reference TRBV2 and TRBJ2-5 provide the parts outside the CDR3, is EPEVTQTPSHQVTQMGQEVILRCVPISNHLYFYWYRQILGQKVEFLVSFYNNEISEKSEIFDDQFSVERPDGSNFTLKIRSTKLEDSAMYFCASSETQGPRAQYFGPGTRLLVL.

This clone has a handful of counts. The chain recombines TRBV5-1 with TRBJ2-5; 9 nucleotides align to TRBD2. This CDR3 comprises 16 residues. Germline V gene data show CDR1 as SGHRS and CDR2 as YFSETQ. V was clipped by 2 bases and J by 2 bases; unmatched bases: 7. CDR3 protein: CASSFFSGRGQETQYF. As DNA, the CDR3 is TGCGCCAGCAGCTTCTTTAGCGGGAGAGGTCAAGAGACCCAGTACTTC.

The V and J genes are TRBV10-3 and TRBJ2-2; D unclear. The CDR3 extends over 11 amino acids. Germline V gene data show CDR1 as ENHRY and CDR2 as SYGVKD. V was cut by 6 bases and J by 5 bases, with 4 bases left in between. CDR3 nucleotide sequence: TGTGCCATCAGCCATACCGGGGAGCTGTTTTTT. Amino acids: CAISHTGELFF.

V and J are TRBV10-3 and TRBJ1-1; 8 bases align to TRBD1. Germline V gene data show CDR1 as ENHRY and CDR2 as SYGVKD. After removal of 11 bases from V and 5 bases from J, the junction contained 10 bases not matched to a gene. This CDR3 comprises 13 residues. The CDR3 loop is CAHQGAGRTEAFF. CDR3 DNA: TGTGCCCACCAGGGGGCAGGGCGGACTGAAGCTTTCTTT.

The chain couples TRBV15 to TRBJ2-1, with D perhaps matching TRBD2 (6 bases). The V gene lost 9 bases and the J gene lost 5 bases, with 17 bases spanning the gap. CDR1 and CDR2 (germline): LNHNV, YYDKDF (reference sequence). The CDR3 length is 14 residues. The CDR3: CATEASGSNNEQFF. The CDR3 nucleotides read TGTGCCACTGAAGCCAGCGGGTCGAACAATGAGCAGTTCTTC.

The chain links TRBV6-1 to TRBJ1-4, with D maybe TRBD1 (6 bases). This CDR3 is built from 14 residues. The ends were cut back, 6 bases at V and 5 bases at J, with 13 bases in the middle. From germline, CDR1 is MNHNS and CDR2 SASEGT. The CDR3 sequence: CASSPRGGNEKLFF. CDR3 DNA sequence: TGTGCCAGCAGCCCTAGGGGGGGAAATGAAAAACTGTTTTTT.

The chain employs TRBV5-6 and TRBJ2-7; 8 nucleotides line up with TRBD1. The CDR3 is 13 amino acids. J gave up 6 bases and V 3 bases, and 5 bases lay outside the gene matches. Germline values: CDR1 SGHDT, CDR2 YYEEEE. CDR3 sequence reads: CASSWTGKGEQYF. As DNA, the CDR3 is TGTGCCAGCAGCTGGACAGGGAAAGGCGAGCAGTACTTC.

The chain has TRBV16 and TRBJ1-1; the D gene is possibly TRBD1 (5 bases). Germline V gene lookup returns CDR1 KGHSY and CDR2 FQNENV. The CDR3 has 13 residues. Deletions cut 4 bases from V and 7 bases from J, with 13 bases between. DNA for the CDR3: TGTGCCAGCAGCCGGCCGGGGGTTAATGAAGCTTTCTTT. Amino acids: CASSRPGVNEAFF.

The J gene is TRBJ2-7, the V gene TRBV7-8; TRBD2 matches at 15 bases. Per the germline V gene, CDR1 is SGHVS and CDR2 is FQNEAQ. The J segment lost 4 bases and the V segment lost 3 bases, leaving 4 bases of the junction unmatched. The CDR3 covers 16 residues. The CDR3 sequence: CASSFGLAGGVYEQYF. The CDR3 bases are TGTGCCAGCAGCTTCGGACTAGCGGGGGGGGTATACGAGCAGTACTTC.

The chain combines TRBV7-2 with TRBJ2-2; no definite D call. V shed 1 base and J shed 9 bases, with 9 bases lying between them. Germline V gene data show CDR1 as SGHTA and CDR2 as FQGNSA. The CDR3 sequence is 13 residues long. CDR3 protein: CASSLENSRELFF. DNA of the CDR3: TGTGCCAGCAGCTTAGAAAACTCTCGGGAGCTGTTTTTT.

The J gene is TRBJ1-4, the V gene TRBV6-1; D might be TRBD1 (5 bases). Trimming removed 2 bases from V and 2 bases from J, with 9 bases in between. This CDR3 is 15 amino acids long. CDR1 and CDR2 (germline): MNHNS, SASEGT. CDR3 DNA sequence: TGTGCCAGCAGTGAACCCGGGGGGACTAATGAAAAACTGTTTTTT. Amino acids: CASSEPGGTNEKLFF.

CDR3 DNA: TGTGCCAGCAGCAGAACCAGGGCGTACGAGCAGTACTTC. It codes for CASSRTRAYEQYF. The V and J genes are TRBV5-6 and TRBJ2-7; weak D call: TRBD1 (5 bases). CDR3 size: 13 residues. V shed 4 bases and J shed 4 bases, with 12 bases lying between them. CDR1 SGHDT and CDR2 YYEEEE come from the germline V gene.

The chain carries TRBV27 and TRBJ2-7, with 10 bases identical to TRBD1. This CDR3 is 15 amino acids long. The V gene's germline CDR1 is MNHEY and CDR2 SMNVEV (reference sequence). V was clipped by 3 bases and J by 1 base; unmatched bases: 3. The chain's CDR3 is CASSLGTGASYEQYF. The CDR3 DNA is TGTGCCAGCAGTTTGGGGACAGGGGCATCCTACGAGCAGTACTTC.

The V call is TRBV7-9, the J call TRBJ2-7, with a weak D call TRBD1 (8 bases). V shed 5 bases and J shed 6 bases, with 20 bases lying between them. Germline loops: CDR1 SEHNR, CDR2 FQNEAQ (reference sequence). CDR3 length: 15 amino acids. Here the CDR3 reads CASSLLQGGGSEQYF. The CDR3 DNA sequence: TGTGCCAGCAGCCTACTACAGGGGGGGGGATCCGAGCAGTACTTC.